Listed below are T cell receptor beta chains from one sample, sequenced in a study of PD-1 blockade in classical Hodgkin lymphoma. Generated by immunoSEQ multiplex PCR, the TCRdb table keeps only in-frame clones and is missing some. The sample lists roughly 12,000 clones; approximately 79% were seen once. The sequenced sample was CD8+ T cells from blood, obtained at baseline. The origin of the receptors is a human donor with classical Hodgkin lymphoma. Both conserved end residues are part of each CDR3. The D gene is left open where the match is weak. Clone size, where shown, is once, few, many, or a class for clones that have expanded.

V gene: TRBV28; J gene: TRBJ2-5; D gene: NA; clone size: NA; CDR3 protein: CASSFAGGPSGLQETQYF; CDR3 DNA: TGTGCCAGCAGTTTCGCCGGGGGACCCAGCGGCCTCCAAGAGACCCAGTACTTC
V gene: TRBV9; J gene: TRBJ1-4; D gene: NA; clone size: NA; CDR3 protein: CASSVGGSNEKLFF; CDR3 DNA: TGTGCCAGCAGCGTAGGGGGGAGTAATGAAAAACTGTTTTTT
V gene: TRBV10-2; J gene: TRBJ1-6; D gene: NA; clone size: NA; CDR3 protein: CASTEGRNSPLHF; CDR3 DNA: TGCGCCAGCACCGAGGGACGGAATTCACCCCTCCACTTT
V gene: TRBV9; J gene: TRBJ1-1; D gene: NA; clone size: NA; CDR3 protein: CASSVQANTEAFF; CDR3 DNA: TGTGCCAGCAGCGTTCAGGCGAACACTGAAGCTTTCTTT
V gene: TRBV7-6; J gene: TRBJ2-5; D gene: NA; clone size: NA; CDR3 protein: CTSSLESPLALETQYF; CDR3 DNA: TGTACCAGCAGCTTGGAGTCACCGCTAGCTTTAGAGACCCAGTACTTC
V gene: TRBV6-1; J gene: TRBJ1-1; D gene: TRBD1; clone size: NA; CDR3 protein: CASSERTGKNTEAFF; CDR3 DNA: TGTGCCAGCAGTGAGAGGACAGGAAAGAACACTGAAGCTTTCTTT
V gene: TRBV4-1; J gene: TRBJ2-2; D gene: TRBD1; clone size: NA; CDR3 protein: CASSLNNRGNGELFF; CDR3 DNA: TGCGCCAGCAGCCTTAATAACAGGGGAAACGGGGAGCTGTTTTTT
V gene: TRBV6-4; J gene: TRBJ2-7; D gene: NA; clone size: NA; CDR3 protein: CASSSRSGGLWYEQYF; CDR3 DNA: TGTGCCAGCAGTTCCAGGTCGGGGGGCCTATGGTACGAGCAGTACTTC
V gene: TRBV10-1; J gene: TRBJ2-1; D gene: NA; clone size: NA; CDR3 protein: CASSAGVSSYNEQFF; CDR3 DNA: TGCGCCAGCAGTGCGGGGGTCAGCTCCTACAATGAGCAGTTCTTC
V gene: TRBV5-4; J gene: TRBJ1-1; D gene: NA; clone size: NA; CDR3 protein: CASSPSGAEAFF; CDR3 DNA: TGTGCCAGCAGCCCCAGCGGGGCTGAAGCTTTCTTT
V gene: TRBV9; J gene: TRBJ1-1; D gene: NA; clone size: NA; CDR3 protein: CASSVGGYTEAFF; CDR3 DNA: TGTGCCAGCAGCGTAGGGGGGTACACTGAAGCTTTCTTT
V gene: TRBV6-1; J gene: TRBJ1-5; D gene: TRBD1; clone size: few; CDR3 protein: CASRGDRVHQPQHF; CDR3 DNA: TGTGCCAGCAGAGGGGACAGGGTCCATCAGCCCCAGCATTTT
V gene: TRBV4-1; J gene: TRBJ2-5; D gene: NA; clone size: NA; CDR3 protein: CASSQDPGAWEQYF; CDR3 DNA: TGCGCCAGCAGCCAAGATCCGGGGGCTTGGGAGCAGTACTTC
V gene: TRBV10-3; J gene: TRBJ2-1; D gene: TRBD2; clone size: NA; CDR3 protein: CAISDGGASGLLEQFF; CDR3 DNA: TGTGCCATCAGTGATGGTGGGGCTAGCGGGCTTCTTGAGCAGTTCTTC